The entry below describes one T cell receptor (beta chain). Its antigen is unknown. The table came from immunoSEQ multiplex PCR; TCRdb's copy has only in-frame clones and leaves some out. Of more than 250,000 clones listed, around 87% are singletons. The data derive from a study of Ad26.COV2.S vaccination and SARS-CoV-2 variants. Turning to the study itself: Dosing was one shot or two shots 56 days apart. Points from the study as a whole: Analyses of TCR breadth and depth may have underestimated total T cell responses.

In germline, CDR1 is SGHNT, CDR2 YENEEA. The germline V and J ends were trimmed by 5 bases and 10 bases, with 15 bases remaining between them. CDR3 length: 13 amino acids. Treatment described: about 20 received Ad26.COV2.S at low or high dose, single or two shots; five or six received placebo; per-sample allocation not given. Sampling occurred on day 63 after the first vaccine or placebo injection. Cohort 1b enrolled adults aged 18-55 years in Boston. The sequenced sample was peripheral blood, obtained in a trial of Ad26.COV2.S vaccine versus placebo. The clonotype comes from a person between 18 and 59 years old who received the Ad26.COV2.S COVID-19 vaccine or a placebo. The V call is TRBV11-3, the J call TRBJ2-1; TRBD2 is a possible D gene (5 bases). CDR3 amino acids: CASSPNPEAEQFF. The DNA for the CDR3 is TGTGCCAGCAGCCCAAATCCGGAGGCGGAGCAGTTCTTC. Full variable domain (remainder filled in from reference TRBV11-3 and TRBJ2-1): EAGVVQSPRYKIIEKKQPVAFWCNPISGHNTLYWYLQNLGQGPELLIRYENEEAVDDSQLPKDRFSAERLKGVDSTLKIQPAELGDSAVYLCASSPNPEAEQFFGPGTRLTVL.